One sample yielded the 4 T cell receptor beta chains listed below, sequenced in a study of siplizumab effects on memory and regulatory T cells. Some clones are missing from TCRdb's copy, which holds only in-frame ones; the method was immunoSEQ multiplex PCR. The sample carries 100,000 or so clones, roughly 94% recorded once. Sequenced: Tregs sorted from blood. Receptors originate from a human donor in good health.

The J gene is TRBJ2-1, the V gene TRBV9; weak D call: TRBD1 (6 bases). The germline V and J ends were trimmed by 3 bases and 9 bases, with 16 bases remaining between them. This CDR3 contains 14 residues. Germline CDR1 reads SGDLS; CDR2 reads YYNGEE. CDR3 sequence reads: CASSGLTGVGEQFF. DNA for the CDR3: TGTGCCAGCAGCGGGCTGACAGGAGTTGGTGAGCAGTTCTTC.

The chain couples TRBV19 to TRBJ2-1, with D possibly matching TRBD2 (6 bases). V lost 4 bases and J lost 10, with 23 bases in between. CDR3 length: 16 residues. CDR1 is LNHDA and CDR2 is SQIVND in the germline V gene (reference sequence). The CDR3 nucleotides read TGTGCCAGTAGTAGGGGGGATCCGTCCCCAACTCGAGAGCAGTTCTTC. Translation gives CASSRGDPSPTREQFF.

This clone occurred a few times. V is TRBV12-2 and J is TRBJ2-7. TRBV12-2 is deemed a pseudogene. The length of the CDR3 is 17 residues. This chain's CDR3 is CASRLPTPGRGIYEQYF. The CDR3 bases are TGTGCAAGTCGCTTACCTACCCCGGGACGAGGAATCTACGAGCAGTACTTC.

The genes are TRBV21-1 and TRBJ1-1; the table's TRBD1 call for D was not verified on the DNA. TRBV21-1 is recorded as a pseudogene. CDR3 length: 14 amino acids. Here the CDR3 reads CASSKGRRKTEAFF. CDR3 in DNA: TGTGCCAGCAGCAAAGGCAGGCGTAAGACTGAAGCTTTCTTT.